Listed below are T cell receptor beta chains from one sample, sequenced in a study of blood T cells in healthy people across ages. TCRdb redid the calling of the 5' RACE reads with MiXCR, one entry per CDR3 protein. The sample lists around 1.5 million distinct CDR3 sequences; 42% were seen once. The source material was blood. These receptor sequences come from a woman in her late teens or twenties in good health. CDR3s include the opening cysteine and the closing phenylalanine or tryptophan. Each record gives: J gene, D gene, V gene, clone size, CDR3 DNA, CDR3 protein. A D gene is named only where the DNA matches it firmly. Expanded clones get a size class; other rows say once, few or many, or leave the size out.

>TRBJ1-2|.|TRBV7-2|many
TGTGCCAGCAGTTTGGGCTTCTATGGCTACACCTTC
CASSLGFYGYTF
>TRBJ2-5|.|TRBV2|.
TGTGCCAGCAGCCCGGGGGATTGGGAGACCCAGTACTTC
CASSPGDWETQYF
>TRBJ2-7|TRBD2|TRBV20-1|.
TGCAGTGCTAGAGTTTCGGGGGGATACAATGAGCAGTACTTC
CSARVSGGYNEQYF
>TRBJ2-3|.|TRBV6-1|.
TGTGCCAGCAGTGACGTCCCGCTAGCGACTTCTAGCACAGATACGCAGTATTTT
CASSDVPLATSSTDTQYF
>TRBJ1-4|.|TRBV11-2|.
TGTGCCAGCAGCGCTCGACAGACGGATGAAAAACTGTTTTTT
CASSARQTDEKLFF
>TRBJ2-7|.|TRBV7-9|few
TGTGCCAGCTCCGGGATACTAAACTCCTACGAGCAGTACTTC
CASSGILNSYEQYF
>TRBJ2-4|.|TRBV19|.
TGTGCCAGTAGTAACCGGGACACAGAGGGGTTAGAGTACTTC
CASSNRDTEGLEYF
>TRBJ2-7|TRBD2|TRBV6-6|few
TGTGCCAGCAGTTACACGCGGGAGGGCGAGCAGTACTTC
CASSYTREGEQYF
>TRBJ1-5|.|TRBV6-6|.
TGTGCCAGCAGCCATACAGTAGGCAATCAGCCCCAGCATTTT
CASSHTVGNQPQHF
>TRBJ1-2|TRBD1|TRBV25-1|.
TGTGCCAGCAGTGAACTGACAGGGAAGTCGAACTATGGCTACACCTTC
CASSELTGKSNYGYTF
>TRBJ2-7|TRBD1|TRBV29-1|many
TGCAGCGTTGAGGTCAGGGGGACCTACGAGCAGTACTTC
CSVEVRGTYEQYF
>TRBJ2-3|TRBD2|TRBV20-1|.
TGCAGTGCTCCGGGACTAGCGGGCGGGAGAAAGTATTTT
CSAPGLAGGRKYF
>TRBJ1-2|TRBD1|TRBV7-3|few
TGTGCCAGCAGCTTAGACCCCTTTGGTTCAGGGGGCGATGGGTATGGCTACACCTTC
CASSLDPFGSGGDGYGYTF
>TRBJ1-2|TRBD1|TRBV5-1|.
TGCGCCAGCAGCTTGACCAGGGGGCATGGTGGCTACACCTTC
CASSLTRGHGGYTF
>TRBJ2-7|.|TRBV6-2/TRBV6-3|few
TGTGCCAGCAGTTACGGGTCGCTCCAGTACTTC
CASSYGSLQYF
>TRBJ2-7|.|TRBV6-6|few
TGTGCCAGCAGTTTTACGGCGAGCGAGCAGTACTTC
CASSFTASEQYF